Detailed here is one T cell receptor beta chain. Some clones are missing from TCRdb's copy, which holds only in-frame ones; the method was immunoSEQ multiplex PCR. Among 41,000 or so clones listed, roughly 80% were seen once. This entry is derived from a study of memory CD4+ T cells and cytomegalovirus serostatus. Single viable CD3+CD4+CD8-CD45RO+ cells were sorted as the memory CD4+ T cells. CMV serostatus came from serum IgG against pp150, pp28, p38, p52. The germline CDR1 and CDR2 sequences are SGHRS and YFSETQ. Deletions cut 6 bases from V and 7 bases from J, with 17 bases between. The CDR3 runs to 13 residues.

This clonotype was obtained from an adult in good health and CMV-seronegative. The chain carries TRBV5-1 and TRBJ2-7; weak D call: TRBD2 (7 bases). Sequenced: memory CD4+ T cells from blood. The CDR3 here is CASKYGGPGEQYF. In DNA form, the CDR3 reads TGCGCCAGCAAATACGGGGGGCCAGGGGAGCAGTACTTC.